This paragraph reports one T cell receptor (beta chain). This clonotype was seen a handful of times. It lacks a known antigen. No base-level quality is on record; no much larger clone is a single base apart. The source of the sample is a study of T-cell memory formation after mild COVID-19 (dated by TCRdb to 2020 to 2022). Some background on the complete study: TCR sequence clusters from the two donors were found to be largely donor specific. In a couple of donors, T-cell clones that expanded and contracted after mild COVID-19 were tracked by sequencing TCRalpha and TCRbeta repertoires over time. Two young, previously healthy adult volunteers, one female and one male, were included in the cohort.

Ficoll-Paque density gradient centrifugation was the method used to isolate PBMCs. The research as a whole found: Clones that contracted from day 15 to 85 showed balanced CD4/CD8 phenotypes, whereas a second wave of clones that expanded from day 15 to 37 leaned towards CD4+. Some responding clones were detected in pre-infection memory, which suggested that pre-existing cross-reactive memory T cells had joined the SARS-CoV-2 response. Whether the second-wave clones peaking on day 37 were SARS-CoV-2 specific was not confirmed. Contracting CD4+ clones turned up mainly in the CM and EM memory subsets, whereas EMRA was where CD8+ clones were enriched. Only a couple of mild cases were covered by the study, and larger cohorts that include severe cases with pre-infection samples were considered necessary.

The junction shows trimming of 7 bases on V and 1 base on J, plus 11 bases between the germline ends. CDR1 and CDR2 were assigned from the germline V gene (reference sequence) as LNHNV and YYDKDF. From cysteine to phenylalanine, the CDR3 is 15 amino acids long. Only the CDR3 DNA stays, 45 bases, in frame from base 1. Sequenced on an Illumina NovaSeq 6000. Using 5'RACE with constant-segment primers, TCRalpha and TCRbeta cDNA libraries were constructed, with sample barcodes and unique molecular identifiers added in the process. RNA was extracted from every sample with Trizol reagent. Amplification of the libraries took two PCR steps, and the second step added a second sample barcode plus Illumina TruSeq adapters. Sequencing of libraries was performed on an Illumina NovaSeq with 2 x 150 bp paired-end reads. Per the source publication's procedure: Reads were demultiplexed and collapsed into UMI-guided consensus sequences with migec v1.2.7. With mixcr v2.1.11, UMI consensuses were aligned to TRA and TRB V and J templates and assembled into clonotypes. Clonotypes were classified as expanded or contracted when called significant by both edgeR and NoisET, with noise models trained on biological replicates. edgeR calls used a false discovery rate-adjusted p below 0.01 and a log2 fold-change threshold of 1. PCA with hierarchical clustering of max-normalized trajectories of the 1000 most abundant clonotypes was used as exploratory dynamics analysis. Separately sequenced CD4+ and CD8+ repertoires were used to assign the CD4 or CD8 phenotype of responding clones. The public reads were quality trimmed at Q25 with fastp and then assembled into clones with MiXCR by TCRdb, keeping productive beta chains. Under each unique CDR3 protein, matching rows form one entry showing the most common genes and DNA. None of the V and J calls come from the authors' own analysis; TCRdb made them. The sample has about 430,000 distinct CDR3 sequences on record, approximately 18% of them singletons. Roughly 21% of the sample comes from the top ten.

Sequencing input: PBMCs or a T cell subset sorted from them (not recorded which). Recombination joined TRBV15 with TRBJ2-6, with TRBD1 tentatively as D gene (6 bases match). This clonotype was obtained from a man between 18 and 29 years old who had mild COVID-19 (a few samples of this study predate the infection). The sample titles of this study are shuffled in the database, so cell type and time point are left out; the donor was told from shared clones. The CDR3 sequence is CATTEQGSGANVLTF. The DNA sequence reads TGTGCCACCACGGAACAGGGATCTGGGGCCAACGTCCTGACTTTC. Supplemented by the reference TRBV15 and TRBJ2-6 proteins around the CDR3, the complete variable domain is DAMVIQNPRYQVTQFGKPVTLSCSQTLNHNVMYWYQQKSSQAPKLLFHYYDKDFNNEADTPDNFQSRRPNTSFCFLDIRSPGLGDTAMYLCATTEQGSGANVLTFGAGSRLTVL.